The 25 T cell receptor beta chains given below trace back to one sample, sequenced in a study of T cells in women clearing cervical HPV infection. Clones were sequenced by immunoSEQ multiplex PCR, and TCRdb holds only the in-frame ones, with some missing. The sample table sets out tens of thousands of clones. Sequencing input: blood buffy coat. Receptors were obtained from a woman between 18 and 70 years old with a cervical HPV16 infection that either progressed to CIN3+ or cleared (not recorded which).

Remarks on this clone: The CDR3 end is not reached by the read, which stops 3 residues before it; the germline J gene fills it in. The V and J genes are TRBV28 and TRBJ2-7; D unclear. The CDR3 consists of 15 residues. Trimming took 1 base from V and 6 from J, leaving 16 bases between them. The V gene's germline CDR1 is MDHEN and CDR2 SYDVKM. This CDR3 reads CASSLSNGRNSEQYF. Partial CDR3 DNA: TGTGCCAGCAGTTTATCAAACGGTCGAAATTCCGAG.

For this clone: The CDR3 end is not reached by the read, which stops 3 residues before it; the germline J gene fills it in. This sequence joins TRBV10-2 and TRBJ2-2, with TRBD2 matching 8 bases. The V and J ends lost 6 bases and 4 bases, in that order; junction bases with no gene match: 10. CDR3 length equals 16 residues. Germline CDR1 reads WSHSY; CDR2 reads SAAADI. The CDR3 reads CASRASGLAGTGELFF. The DNA read from the CDR3 is TGCGCCAGCAGGGCCTCAGGACTAGCCGGCACCGGGGAG.

In regard to this clone: The CDR3 is cut off 3 residues early in the read; its end comes from the germline J gene. The V and J genes are TRBV6-2 or TRBV6-3 and TRBJ2-5; 11 nucleotides match TRBD2. This CDR3 has 16 residues. CDR1 and CDR2 from the germline V gene are MNHEY and SVGEGT. The ends lost 4 bases at V and 5 bases at J; junction bases unmatched: 9. CDR3 sequence reads: CASSSTTSGKMETQYF. The DNA read from the CDR3 is TGTGCCAGCAGTTCGACGACTAGCGGGAAAATGGAGACC.

With regard to this clone: The read terminates 3 residues ahead of where the CDR3 ends, so the germline J gene completes it. The chain combines TRBV5-1 with TRBJ1-2; TRBD1 aligns across 9 bases. The CDR3 extends over 13 amino acids. The ends lost 4 bases at V and 6 bases at J; junction bases unmatched: 4. In germline, CDR1 is SGHRS, CDR2 YFSETQ. This CDR3 reads CASSVGQGDGYTF. The DNA read from the CDR3 is TGCGCCAGCAGCGTGGGACAGGGAGATGGC.

Remarks on this clone: The read terminates 3 residues before the CDR3 end, so the remaining end is supplied by the germline J gene. The rearrangement joins TRBV2 to TRBJ2-2; D perhaps matches TRBD1 (6 bases). This CDR3 is built from 12 residues. The germline CDR1 and CDR2 sequences are SNHLY and FYNNEI. This CDR3 is CASSGTDEKLFF. The covered CDR3 bases are TGTGCCAGCAGTGGGACAGATGAAAAG.

In regard to this clone: The observed sequence ends 3 residues before the CDR3 terminus, with the missing tail filled in from the germline J gene. This sequence joins TRBV19 and TRBJ2-7, with 8 bases that match TRBD2. CDR1 LNHDA and CDR2 SQIVND come from the germline V gene (reference sequence). Trimming cost V 7 bases and J 0 bases; bases outside gene matches: 5. The CDR3 has 14 residues. CDR3 amino acids: CASKASGGSYEQYF. CDR3 DNA (partial): TGTGCCAGTAAGGCAAGCGGGGGCTCCTACGAG. The whole variable domain, filled in from reference TRBV19 and TRBJ2-7, reads DGGITQSPKYLFRKEGQNVTLSCEQNLNHDAMYWYRQDPGQGLRLIYYSQIVNDFQKGDIAEGYSVSREKKESFPLTVTSAQKNPTAFYLCASKASGGSYEQYFGPGTRLTVT.

Concerning this clone itself: The read is 3 residues too short to cover the CDR3 end, so that end is filled in from the germline J gene. The chain employs TRBV30 and TRBJ2-6, with D possibly matching TRBD2 (5 bases). CDR3 size: 15 residues. Trimming left V 1 base short and J 0 bases short, with 7 bases between. Germline V gene sequence: CDR1 GTSNPN, CDR2 SVGIG (reference sequence). CDR3 DNA, as far as it was read: TGTGCCTGGAGTGCCGGGGTCTCTGGGGCCAACGTC. This codes for CAWSAGVSGANV. The complete CDR3 protein is CAWSAGVSGANVLTF. Full variable domain (missing parts from reference TRBV30 and TRBJ2-6): SQTIHQWPATLVQPVGSPLSLECTVEGTSNPNLYWYRQAAGRGLQLLFYSVGIGQISSEVPQNLSASRPQDRQFILSSKKLLLSDSGFYLCAWSAGVSGANVLTFGAGSRLTVL.

A remark on this clone: With the read ending 3 residues before the CDR3 end, the germline J gene is used to fill in that end. The chain employs TRBV7-9 and TRBJ1-5; the match to TRBD1 covers 12 bases. CDR3 length: 15 residues. Germline values: CDR1 SEHNR, CDR2 FQNEAQ (reference sequence). Trimming took 6 bases from V and 6 from J; bases not matched to a gene: 6. The chain's CDR3 is CASSSGQGAAQPQHF. Incomplete CDR3 DNA: TGTGCCAGCAGTTCGGGACAGGGGGCGGCTCAGCCC.

As regards this clone: The read terminates 3 residues before the CDR3 end, so the remaining end is supplied by the germline J gene. The rearrangement links TRBV5-6 to TRBJ2-7; TRBD2 matches 14 bases. The germline V gene encodes CDR1 SGHDT and CDR2 YYEEEE. The ends lost 5 bases at V and 4 bases at J; junction bases unmatched: 5. The CDR3 runs to 15 residues. Partial CDR3 DNA: TGTGCCAGCAGAGACGGACTAGCGGGAGGTTACGAG. Amino acids: CASRDGLAGGYE. The entire CDR3 sequence reads CASRDGLAGGYEQYF.

Turning to this clone: The CDR3 end lies 3 residues beyond the end of the read and is filled in from the germline J gene. The gene calls are TRBV12-3 or TRBV12-4 and TRBJ1-2; no firm D call. The length of the CDR3 is 13 residues. The CDR3 protein is CASSIHRFKGYTF. CDR3 DNA (partial): TGTGCCAGCAGTATACACAGATTTAAGGGC.

To note about this clone: The CDR3 end lies 3 residues beyond the end of the read and is filled in from the germline J gene. This chain uses TRBV7-6 with TRBJ1-2; weak D call: TRBD1 (6 bases). The CDR3 runs to 15 residues. Germline loops: CDR1 SGHVS, CDR2 FNYEAQ. This CDR3 is CASSVTWDNQETYTF. The sequenced part of the CDR3 DNA is TGTGCCAGCAGCGTTACGTGGGACAACCAAGAGACC.

About this clone itself: The read comes to an end 3 residues before the CDR3 does, leaving the germline J gene to fill in the end. This chain connects TRBV30 to TRBJ1-2; 7 nucleotides line up with TRBD1. CDR1 and CDR2 (germline): GTSNPN, SVGIG (reference sequence). The CDR3 length is 13 residues. V was clipped by 4 bases and J by 2 bases; unmatched bases: 4. The DNA read from the CDR3 is TGTGCCTGGACCCGGGACAGAAACTATGGC. Its protein product is CAWTRDRNYG. The full CDR3 protein is CAWTRDRNYGYTF.

Worth noting for this clone: The missing CDR3 end, 3 residues past where the read stops, is filled in from the germline J gene. The rearrangement links TRBV13 to TRBJ1-2; maybe TRBD1 (6 bases). V was pared by 5 bases and J by 7 bases, with 17 bases between. Germline assignment: CDR1 PRHDT and CDR2 FYEKMQ (reference sequence). There are 14 residues in the CDR3. CDR3 protein: CASSLGQTARGYTF. The DNA read from the CDR3 is TGTGCCAGCAGCCTCGGACAGACGGCCCGTGGC.

With respect to this clone: The read stops 3 residues short of the end of the CDR3; the missing end is completed from the germline J gene. The chain has TRBV2 and TRBJ1-2, with TRBD1 identical over 7 bases. The germline V gene has CDR1 SNHLY and CDR2 FYNNEI. CDR3 length: 13 residues. CDR3 in amino acids: CASEGFRQGGYTF. The covered CDR3 bases are TGTGCCAGCGAGGGCTTTAGACAGGGAGGC.

Incomplete CDR3 DNA: TGTGCCGGTAAACCCGGGACAGGGGATCGGGTGGGG. This gives the protein CAGKPGTGDRVG. In full, the CDR3 reads CAGKPGTGDRVGLFF. J is TRBJ2-2 and V is TRBV19; 10 bases match TRBD1. Read data end 3 residues before the CDR3 end; the end is taken from the germline J gene. Germline assignment: CDR1 LNHDA and CDR2 SQIVND (reference sequence). This CDR3 contains 15 residues. The whole variable domain, remainder taken from reference TRBV19 and TRBJ2-2, is DGGITQSPKYLFRKEGQNVTLSCEQNLNHDAMYWYRQDPGQGLRLIYYSQIVNDFQKGDIAEGYSVSREKKESFPLTVTSAQKNPTAFYLCAGKPGTGDRVGLFFGEGSRLTVL.

Remarks on this clone: The CDR3 extends 3 residues past the end of the read, so its final part is completed from the germline J gene. V and J are TRBV18 and TRBJ1-2, with TRBD1 matching 7 bases. Germline CDR1 reads KGHSH; CDR2 reads LQKENI. The length of the CDR3 is 16 residues. The chain's CDR3 is CASSPPRGALYNDYTF. Incomplete CDR3 DNA: TGTGCCAGCTCACCACCCAGGGGGGCCTTGTACAATGAC.

Details on this clone: From the germline J gene comes the end of the CDR3, since the read stops 3 residues before it. This chain links TRBV30 with TRBJ2-2; D is undetermined. The CDR3 covers 13 residues. Germline V lookup: CDR1 GTSNPN, CDR2 SVGIG (reference sequence). The germline V and J ends were trimmed by 0 bases and 6 bases, with 8 bases remaining between them. The CDR3 is CAWSVRVAGELFF. Incomplete CDR3 DNA: TGTGCCTGGAGTGTACGGGTGGCCGGGGAG.

The CDR3 here is CASSTGGGTDTQYF. CDR3 DNA (partial): TGTGCCAGCAGCACGGGGGGGGGAACAGATACG. The chain recombines TRBV5-4 with TRBJ2-3; the match to TRBD2 covers 8 bases. The CDR3 end falls 3 residues outside the read, so it is completed with the germline J gene. This CDR3 spans 14 amino acids. The V gene's germline CDR1 is SGHNT and CDR2 YYREEE (reference sequence). Trimming removed 4 bases from V and 3 bases from J; junction bases left unmatched: 4.

Remarks on this clone: The CDR3 extends 3 residues past the end of the read, so its final part is completed from the germline J gene. The gene calls are TRBV7-9 and TRBJ2-2; D is undetermined. The germline V and J ends were trimmed by 0 bases and 2 bases, with 7 bases remaining between them. The CDR3 covers 15 residues. From germline, CDR1 is SEHNR and CDR2 FQNEAQ (reference sequence). Incomplete CDR3 DNA: TGTGCCAGCAGCTTAGCAGCTATAAACACCGGGGAG. Protein product: CASSLAAINTGE. The entire CDR3 is CASSLAAINTGELFF.

On this clone: Coverage ceases 3 residues before the CDR3 finishes, and the germline J gene fills in the end. This chain joins TRBV30 and TRBJ1-4, with 7 bases matching TRBD1. In germline, CDR1 is GTSNPN, CDR2 SVGIG (reference sequence). CDR3 size: 14 residues. The CDR3 region is CAPKRGRNNSPLFF. Incomplete CDR3 DNA: TGTGCCCCTAAGAGGGGGCGCAATAATTCACCA.

This CDR3 is CSARVPADNEQFF. The part of the CDR3 DNA that was read is TGCAGTGCTAGGGTACCAGCGGACAATGAG. The rearrangement links TRBV20-1 to TRBJ2-1, with D perhaps matching TRBD2 (5 bases). The missing CDR3 end, 3 residues past where the read stops, is filled in from the germline J gene. Germline V gene sequence: CDR1 DFQATT, CDR2 SNEGSKA (reference sequence). V was trimmed by 3 bases and J by 5 bases, leaving 11 bases between them. The CDR3 is 13 residues long.

Comment on this clone: The read comes to an end 3 residues before the CDR3 does, leaving the germline J gene to fill in the end. The chain employs TRBV5-1 and TRBJ2-1; TRBD2 aligns across 12 bases. This CDR3 has 16 amino acids. CDR1 is SGHRS, CDR2 YFSETQ, per germline. V trimming: 5 bases; J trimming: 6 bases; junction bases outside the gene matches: 9. The CDR3 reads CASRRTSGTGSNEQFF. The CDR3 DNA, read in part, is TGCGCCAGCAGGCGGACTAGCGGGACAGGGTCCAATGAG.

Concerning this clone itself: The CDR3 end is not reached by the read, which stops 3 residues before it; the germline J gene fills it in. This sequence joins TRBV2 and TRBJ1-2; 11 nucleotides agree with TRBD1. Germline V gives CDR1 SNHLY, CDR2 FYNNEI. V trimming: 2 bases; J trimming: 7 bases; junction bases outside the gene matches: 6. The CDR3 is made up of 15 amino acids. The sequenced CDR3 bases are TGTGCCAGCAGTGAAATCGGACAGGGGGCCTCTGGC. Translating gives CASSEIGQGASG. The complete CDR3 sequence is CASSEIGQGASGYTF.

On this clone itself: The read ends 3 residues shy of where the CDR3 ends; the end is completed using the germline J gene. The chain carries TRBV18 and TRBJ1-2; tentative D call: TRBD1 (6 bases). The V end lost 0 bases, the J end lost 6 bases, and 14 bases lay between the germline ends. This CDR3 comprises 15 residues. Germline V CDR1 and CDR2: KGHSH, LQKENI. The CDR3 DNA, read in part, is TGTGCCAGCTCACCACCGGTCGGCAGGGGTAATGGC. It is translated as CASSPPVGRGNG. The whole CDR3 protein reads CASSPPVGRGNGYTF. The full variable domain, in which reference TRBV18 and TRBJ1-2 provide the parts outside the CDR3, is NAGVMQNPRHLVRRRGQEARLRCSPMKGHSHVYWYRQLPEEGLKFMVYLQKENIIDESGMPKERFSAEFPKEGPSILRIQQVVRGDSAAYFCASSPPVGRGNGYTFGSGTRLTVV.

Concerning this clone: The CDR3 goes on 3 residues after the read ends, and that part is filled in from the germline J gene. V is TRBV5-1 and J is TRBJ1-4; unclear D gene. This CDR3 is 15 amino acids long. In germline, CDR1 is SGHRS, CDR2 YFSETQ. CDR3: CASSLASGSNSPLFF. CDR3 bases read: TGCGCCAGCAGCTTGGCCTCAGGAAGCAATTCACCA.